This TCR beta chain came from a study of CD8+ T cells in alopecia areata. Looking at the study overall: Tofacitinib treatment spanned 6 to 18 months, with 6 months off drug afterward.

Investigators isolated RNA and reverse transcribed it into cDNA to act as the sequencing template. Clones were read by immunoSEQ multiplex PCR, and TCRdb kept only the in-frame ones, dropping some. The data show 150,000 or so clones, with over 45% seen just once and about 6.4% held by the top ten. About this clone: No antigen is known for it.

Germline loops: CDR1 SGDLS, CDR2 YYNGEE. This CDR3 spans 13 amino acids. J lost 7 bases, V lost 4 bases, and 5 bases had no gene match. Findings and caveats of the study: Normal skin contains resident alphabeta T cells, and these are also sequenced in scalp samples.

Sequencing was carried out using CD4+ T cells sorted from blood. The origin of this receptor is a human donor with alopecia areata. The chain employs TRBV9 and TRBJ2-1; 7 bases line up with TRBD1. Here the CDR3 DNA reads TGTGCCAGCAGCTCACAGGGGACAAATGAGCAGTTCTTC. Translating gives CASSSQGTNEQFF.